The 6 T cell receptor beta chains given below trace back to one sample, sequenced in a study of Ad26.COV2.S vaccination and SARS-CoV-2 variants. Generated by immunoSEQ multiplex PCR, the TCRdb table keeps only in-frame clones and is missing some. The table lists some 190,000 clones, around 88% of them singletons, with roughly 6% in the top ten. The source material was peripheral blood, sampled after recovery from COVID-19. These receptors all come from a human donor who had recovered from COVID-19.

This clone was seen just once. This chain connects TRBV7-2 to TRBJ1-2, with a weak D call TRBD1 (5 bases). Germline assignment: CDR1 SGHTA and CDR2 FQGNSA. Trimming stripped 6 bases from V and 6 bases from J, with 11 bases between. CDR3 length equals 12 residues. The CDR3 DNA reads as TGTGCCAGCAGGGGGGGACCGCATGGCTACACCTTC. Its protein product is CASRGGPHGYTF. The complete variable domain, with remaining parts taken from reference TRBV7-2 and TRBJ1-2, reads GAGVSQSPSNKVTEKGKDVELRCDPISGHTALYWYRQSLGQGLEFLIYFQGNSAPDKSGLPSDRFSAERTGGSVSTLTIQRTQQEDSAVYLCASRGGPHGYTFGSGTRLTVV.

J is TRBJ2-1 and V is TRBV5-4; 7 bases align to TRBD2. Germline values: CDR1 SGHNT, CDR2 YYREEE (reference sequence). Germline trimming cut 4 bases from V and 2 bases from J; bases unmatched to any gene: 6. This CDR3 has 15 amino acids. CDR3 residues: CASSARSGTYNEQFF. CDR3 DNA: TGTGCCAGCAGCGCTAGGAGCGGGACCTACAATGAGCAGTTCTTC.

The rearrangement uses TRBV5-5 and TRBJ2-7; D possibly corresponds to TRBD1 (6 bases). V lost 6 bases and J 2 bases, leaving 15 bases between the germline ends. The length of the CDR3 is 14 residues. The germline V gene has CDR1 SGHKS and CDR2 YYEKEE (reference sequence). CDR3 residues: CASTLLGQPYEQYF. CDR3 nucleotides: TGTGCCAGCACCTTACTAGGACAGCCCTACGAGCAGTACTTC.

J is TRBJ2-1 and V is TRBV20-1; D gene uncertain. V lost 4 bases and J lost 4, with 2 bases in between. The CDR3 extends over 10 amino acids. Germline CDR1 is DFQATT and CDR2 is SNEGSKA (reference sequence). The CDR3 is CSAIYNEQFF. The CDR3 nucleotides read TGCAGTGCTATTTACAATGAGCAGTTCTTC.

The rearrangement uses TRBV19 and TRBJ1-1; a weak D match, TRBD1 (5 bases). Trimming took 1 base from V and 10 from J, leaving 13 bases between them. CDR1 LNHDA and CDR2 SQIVND come from the germline V gene (reference sequence). The CDR3 loop spans 13 amino acids. CDR3 bases: TGTGCCAGTAGTATAGGAAGGGGCCGGCGAGCTTTCTTT. The encoded protein is CASSIGRGRRAFF.

The chain couples TRBV7-6 to TRBJ2-7, with D possibly being TRBD1 or TRBD2 (7 bases each). Germline CDR1 is SGHVS and CDR2 is FNYEAQ. The CDR3 covers 14 residues. V lost 4 bases to trimming and J lost 2 bases, with 12 bases between them. The CDR3 sequence is CASSSGGETYEQYF. In nucleotides, the CDR3 is TGTGCCAGCAGCTCAGGGGGGGAAACCTACGAGCAGTACTTC. Filled out from reference TRBV7-6 and TRBJ2-7, the complete variable domain reads GAGVSQSPRYKVTKRGQDVALRCDPISGHVSLYWYRQALGQGPEFLTYFNYEAQQDKSGLPNDRFSAERPEGSISTLTIQRTEQRDSAMYRCASSSGGETYEQYFGPGTRLTVT.